This TCR beta chain was documented in a study of blood T cell repertoires in COVID-19. The CDR3 is 15 amino acids. The germline V gene encodes CDR1 LGHDT and CDR2 YNNKEL (reference sequence). Trimming took 4 bases from V and 11 from J, leaving 18 bases between them. Measured with immunoSEQ multiplex PCR; TCRdb has only the in-frame clones, and not every one. This sample has over 90,000 clones, with under 90% found just once. Sequencing used peripheral blood. The chain has TRBV3-1 (or the pseudogene TRBV3-2) and TRBJ1-6, with a possible D match to TRBD1 (5 bases). The clonotype was recovered from a woman aged 70 to 79 with acute or convalescent COVID-19. Here the CDR3 reads CASSPGTLGGAPLHF. CDR3 DNA sequence: TGTGCCAGCAGCCCCGGGACCCTAGGCGGGGCACCCCTCCACTTT.